This is a list of T cell receptor beta chains from one sample in a study of shared clonotypes between healthy human individuals. Repertoires were generated with immunoSEQ multiplex PCR, while TCRdb's copy carries only in-frame clones and drops some. The sample carries some 2.1 million clones, 80% to 95% recorded once. The sample consisted of naive CD8+ T cells from PBMCs. All receptors derive from a man between 18 and 29 years old in good health. Some clones in this sample may be carry-over from other donors' samples. CDR3s include the opening cysteine and the closing phenylalanine or tryptophan.

v_gene,j_gene,CDR3aa
TRBV28,TRBJ2-5,CASSFTSSAETQYF
TRBV13,TRBJ1-1,CASSSQGRDTEAFF
TRBV10-1,TRBJ1-5,CASAAKYQPQHF
TRBV27,TRBJ2-1,CASSLQLAEYNEQFF
TRBV13,TRBJ2-7,CASREDRVGYEQYF
TRBV19,TRBJ2-7,CASSIRDSIYEQYF
TRBV5-6,TRBJ2-5,CASSLASGTGSRTQYF
TRBV6-6,TRBJ2-7,CASSYSIAGVGYEQYF
TRBV27,TRBJ2-1,CASSLQILAGSDEQFF
TRBV27,TRBJ1-1,CASSLRGLNTEAFF
TRBV6-1,TRBJ2-7,CASSEALAQLLYEQYF